Here is one T cell receptor beta chain with its context. As yet, its antigen is unknown. PCR was performed using 60 Vbeta and 13 Jbeta primers. Method: immunoSEQ multiplex PCR; TCRdb's copy keeps in-frame clones and lacks some. The sample carries about 170,000 clones, approximately 85% recorded once. This entry belongs to a study of cytomegalovirus exposure and HLA in healthy donors. Study-level points and caveats: What a later analysis reportedly showed was that an Asian-associated ancestry cluster had fewer N-insertions than the 666-donor mean.

This CDR3 is 15 amino acids long. Germline V lookup: CDR1 SGDLS, CDR2 YYNGEE. Trimming removed 0 bases from V and 8 bases from J; junction bases left unmatched: 7. The receptor's source is a man between 18 and 29 years old in good health and CMV-seropositive. The chain links TRBV9 to TRBJ2-2; 7 nucleotides agree with TRBD1. The sequenced sample was PBMCs. Here the CDR3 DNA reads TGTGCCAGCAGCGTAGTCACAGGGGCGGAAGGGGAGCTGTTTTTT. Amino acids: CASSVVTGAEGELFF.